Below are 29 T cell receptor beta chains sequenced from a single sample in a study of spatial heterogeneity in lung cancer. General study results and limits: Counts of expanded intratumoral alpha and beta TCRs tracked tumor mutation counts.

In TCRdb, the 5' RACE reads were re-called with MiXCR into one record per CDR3 protein. The sample comprises approximately 4,600 distinct CDR3 sequences, over 5% of which are singletons, and 34% rests with the top ten. Time point specified: sample taken at primary tumor resection. No antigen has been assigned to these receptors. The sequences come from lung tumor tissue, collected at surgery. The receptors come from a male donor with early-stage non-small cell lung cancer.

Ten or more counts support this clonotype. The chain uses TRBV20-1 and TRBJ2-1; TRBD1 aligns across 9 bases. V was clipped by 4 bases and J by 9 bases; unmatched bases: 1. Germline loops: CDR1 DFQATT, CDR2 SNEGSKA (reference sequence). The CDR3 runs 11 residues. CDR3 sequence: CSAMDRGEQFF. The CDR3 region has the DNA TGCAGTGCTATGGACAGGGGTGAGCAGTTCTTC.

This clonotype was detected ten times or more. The rearrangement uses TRBV19 and TRBJ1-2; tentatively, D is TRBD1 (6 bases). The length of the CDR3 is 17 residues. The germline V gene has CDR1 LNHDA and CDR2 SQIVND (reference sequence). Trimming shortened V by 6 bases and J by 7 bases, and 27 bases separated the two germline ends. The CDR3 here is CASRALKTGPAVGGYTF. The CDR3 DNA is TGTGCCAGTAGAGCCCTGAAGACAGGTCCGGCGGTAGGTGGCTACACCTTC.

The chain is built from TRBV20-1 and TRBJ2-7; D perhaps matches TRBD1 (5 bases). The CDR3 sequence is 14 residues long. Germline assignment: CDR1 DFQATT and CDR2 SNEGSKA (reference sequence). V lost 2 bases and J 5 bases, leaving 16 bases between the germline ends. Here the CDR3 reads CSARRSGRVNEQYF. CDR3 bases: TGCAGTGCTAGAAGGTCGGGCAGGGTAAACGAGCAGTACTTC.

There are many counts of this clonotype. CDR3 nucleotides: TGTGCCAGCAGCTTAGAACACGGGAGTTACGAGCAGTACTTC. Protein sequence: CASSLEHGSYEQYF. V is TRBV7-8 and J is TRBJ2-7; D perhaps matches TRBD2 (6 bases). CDR1 is SGHVS and CDR2 is FQNEAQ in the germline V gene. This CDR3 spans 14 amino acids. V shed 1 base and J shed 4 bases, with 11 bases lying between them. Full variable domain (outside the CDR3, taken from reference TRBV7-8 and TRBJ2-7): GAGVSQSPRYKVAKRGQDVALRCDPISGHVSLFWYQQALGQGPEFLTYFQNEAQLDKSGLPSDRFFAERPEGSVSTLKIQRTQQEDSAVYLCASSLEHGSYEQYFGPGTRLTVT.

This clonotype was counted many times. CDR3 protein: CASSGGTDYNSPLHF. In nucleotides, the CDR3 is TGTGCCAGCAGCGGCGGGACAGACTATAATTCACCCCTCCACTTT. The chain recombines TRBV2 with TRBJ1-6; 7 nucleotides agree with TRBD1. V was pared by 6 bases and J by 3 bases, with 5 bases of the junction left unmatched. CDR1 and CDR2 (germline): SNHLY, FYNNEI. The CDR3 consists of 15 residues.

Ten or more counts support this clonotype. The genes are TRBV29-1 and TRBJ2-1, with 9 nucleotides matching TRBD2. Germline V gene data show CDR1 as SQVTM and CDR2 as ANQGSEA. The CDR3 consists of 17 residues. After removal of 1 base from V and 2 bases from J, the junction contained 9 bases not matched to a gene. The CDR3 region has the DNA TGCAGCGTTGAAGGGCTAGCGGGGCCCTTTGCCTACAATGAGCAGTTCTTC. Its translation is CSVEGLAGPFAYNEQFF.

By sample share, this clonotype is medium-sized. J is TRBJ2-7 and V is TRBV7-3; TRBD2 matches at 7 bases. This CDR3 spans 13 amino acids. The germline V gene encodes CDR1 SGHTA and CDR2 FQGTGA. V was clipped by 2 bases and J by 2 bases; unmatched bases: 0. The CDR3 region is CASSLRGAYEQYF. As DNA, the CDR3 is TGTGCCAGCAGCTTACGGGGGGCCTACGAGCAGTACTTC.

This clonotype was detected ten times or more. This chain links TRBV15 with TRBJ2-1; 9 nucleotides line up with TRBD2. In germline, CDR1 is LNHNV, CDR2 YYDKDF (reference sequence). J gave up 4 bases and V 2 bases, and 6 bases lay outside the gene matches. This CDR3 is 16 amino acids long. DNA for the CDR3: TGTGCCACCAGCAGAACTCGACTAGCGGATTACAATGAGCAGTTCTTC. Residues: CATSRTRLADYNEQFF.

With regard to this clonotype: This clone may be a read error of a much larger clone one base away. J is TRBJ2-3 and V is TRBV20-1, with 8 bases lining up with TRBD1. This CDR3 region has 13 residues. Germline loops: CDR1 DFQATT, CDR2 SNEGSKA (reference sequence). The CDR3: CSASGTGTDRQYF. CDR3 nucleotides: TGCAGTGCTAGCGGGACAGGCACAGATAGGCAGTATTTT.

This clonotype was seen at least ten times. This chain uses TRBV20-1 with TRBJ2-7; 9 bases are shared with TRBD2. V lost 6 bases, J lost 0 bases, and 6 bases stayed unmatched. Germline assignment: CDR1 DFQATT and CDR2 SNEGSKA (reference sequence). This CDR3 contains 14 residues. CDR3 in DNA: TGCAGTGCAAGACTAGCGGCCTCCTCCTACGAGCAGTACTTC. Translating gives CSARLAASSYEQYF.

Many counts were recorded for this clonotype. The CDR3 DNA reads as TGTGCCAGCAGCTATACTAGCGGGAGCCACAATGAGCAGTTCTTC. Its translation is CASSYTSGSHNEQFF. V and J are TRBV2 and TRBJ2-1, with TRBD2 matching over 11 bases. The ends lost 6 bases at V and 5 bases at J; junction bases unmatched: 6. CDR3 size: 15 residues. In germline, CDR1 is SNHLY, CDR2 FYNNEI.

This clonotype was observed a few times. The chain joins TRBV20-1 to TRBJ2-7; no firm D call. This CDR3 contains 13 residues. Germline-derived CDR1 and CDR2 are DFQATT and SNEGSKA (reference sequence). The V gene lost 3 bases and the J gene lost 4 bases, with 13 bases spanning the gap. The DNA for the CDR3 is TGCAGTGCTAGGACGACTTCATCTTACGAGCAGTACTTC. Protein sequence: CSARTTSSYEQYF.

This clonotype has a count of ten or more. The J gene is TRBJ1-1, the V gene TRBV28, with 9 nucleotides matching TRBD1. The CDR3 consists of 15 residues. V was clipped by 5 bases and J by 7 bases; unmatched bases: 11. CDR1 is MDHEN and CDR2 is SYDVKM in the germline V gene. The chain's CDR3 is CASSPTGTGSDEAFF. CDR3 coding DNA: TGTGCCAGCAGTCCCACCGGGACAGGGTCCGATGAAGCTTTCTTT.

By frequency in the sample, this clonotype is medium-sized. The V call is TRBV18, the J call TRBJ2-3; D perhaps matches TRBD2 (6 bases). Germline V gene data show CDR1 as KGHSH and CDR2 as LQKENI. Trimming removed 6 bases at V and 0 bases at J, with 16 bases between. The CDR3 spans 16 residues. CDR3 sequence reads: CASSWEALSSTDTQYF. Written as DNA, the CDR3 is TGTGCCAGCTCTTGGGAGGCGCTCTCTAGCACAGATACGCAGTATTTT.

This clonotype was seen at least ten times. This sequence joins TRBV7-9 and TRBJ1-2; D call uncertain. Germline V gives CDR1 SEHNR, CDR2 FQNEAQ (reference sequence). V was trimmed by 4 bases and J by 4 bases, leaving 10 bases between them. The CDR3 sequence is 13 residues long. CDR3 nucleotide sequence: TGTGCCAGCAGCTCCAGGTGGGGCTATGGCTACACCTTC. Translating it yields CASSSRWGYGYTF.

This clonotype was observed at least ten times. DNA of the CDR3: TGTGCCAGCAAACAGAACACCGGGGAGCTGTTTTTT. Translating gives CASKQNTGELFF. The chain links TRBV2 to TRBJ2-2; no reliable D call. The CDR3 runs to 12 residues. Trimming took off 7 bases at V and 1 base at J, with 4 bases between the two ends. The germline gives CDR1 SNHLY, CDR2 FYNNEI.

The chain carries TRBV5-4 and TRBJ2-7; possibly TRBD2 for D (5 bases). This CDR3 has 12 amino acids. In germline, CDR1 is SGHNT, CDR2 YYREEE (reference sequence). The V and J ends lost 0 bases and 5 bases respectively, with 6 bases between them. CDR3 amino acids: CASSLGGDEQYF. CDR3 DNA sequence: TGTGCCAGCAGCTTGGGGGGAGACGAGCAGTACTTC.

In this sample, this clonotype turned up once. V and J are TRBV27 and TRBJ1-3; tentative D call: TRBD1 (5 bases). Trimming shortened V by 4 bases and J by 0 bases, and 7 bases separated the two germline ends. The CDR3 spans 14 residues. CDR1 and CDR2 (germline): MNHEY, SMNVEV (reference sequence). The CDR3 DNA follows: TGTGCCAGCAGTTCAGGGTTCTCTGGAAACACCATATATTTT. It specifies CASSSGFSGNTIYF.

In its sample, this clonotype was seen many times. The chain recombines TRBV29-1 with TRBJ2-7; 7 bases agree with TRBD2. CDR1 is SQVTM and CDR2 is ANQGSEA in the germline V gene. There are 13 residues in the CDR3. V was clipped by 2 bases and J by 5 bases; unmatched bases: 6. CDR3 region: CSVESGAGDEQYF. The CDR3, as DNA: TGCAGCGTTGAATCTGGGGCGGGGGACGAGCAGTACTTC.

Notes on this clonotype: Sequence at one end of the junction differs from germline and may be a read error. The chain is built from TRBV7-2 and TRBJ2-7; D not resolved. Germline V gene lookup returns CDR1 SGHTA and CDR2 FQGNSA. This CDR3 has 15 amino acids. CDR3: CASSLVPLPSYGQYF. CDR3 DNA: TGTGCCAGCAGCTTAGTCCCTCTCCCCAGCTACGGGCAGTACTTT.

This clonotype was seen at least ten times. The chain combines TRBV19 with TRBJ1-2, with a tentative D call TRBD1 (6 bases). There are 13 residues in the CDR3. The germline gives CDR1 LNHDA, CDR2 SQIVND (reference sequence). V lost 3 bases, J lost 3 bases, and 8 bases lay in between. Here the CDR3 DNA reads TGTGCCAGTAGTATGAACAGGGACTATGGCTACACCTTC. Protein product: CASSMNRDYGYTF.

This clonotype has a count of ten or more. The chain combines TRBV5-1 with TRBJ2-2; the match to TRBD2 covers 11 bases. This CDR3 spans 15 amino acids. Trimming at V came to 4 bases and at J to 5 bases, leaving 4 bases not matched to a gene. Per the germline V gene, CDR1 is SGHRS and CDR2 is YFSETQ. CDR3 sequence reads: CASSLAGGWTGELFF. The CDR3, as DNA: TGCGCCAGCAGCCTAGCGGGAGGATGGACCGGGGAGCTGTTTTTT. Supplemented by reference TRBV5-1 and TRBJ2-2, the full variable domain reads KAGVTQTPRYLIKTRGQQVTLSCSPISGHRSVSWYQQTPGQGLQFLFEYFSETQRNKGNFPGRFSGRQFSNSRSEMNVSTLELGDSALYLCASSLAGGWTGELFFGEGSRLTVL.

This clonotype was detected many times. The chain combines TRBV28 with TRBJ2-5, with 11 positions matching TRBD1. From germline, CDR1 is MDHEN and CDR2 SYDVKM. The CDR3 is 15 residues long. V dropped 6 bases and J dropped 6; count of bases not matched to a gene: 9. In nucleotides, the CDR3 is TGTGCCAGCAGCTTTGGACAGGGGGCGACGAAGACCCAGTACTTC. Its translation: CASSFGQGATKTQYF.

This clonotype is labeled medium-sized. This chain links TRBV9 with TRBJ2-7, with D unresolved. V was trimmed by 3 bases and J by 6 bases, leaving 13 bases between them. This CDR3 contains 13 residues. Germline V CDR1 and CDR2: SGDLS, YYNGEE. The CDR3 spells CASSDGLTPEQYF. The CDR3 DNA sequence: TGTGCCAGCAGCGATGGGCTTACCCCCGAGCAGTACTTC.

Regarding this clonotype: A much larger clonotype is one base distant, so this may be a read error. V usage is TRBV7-2 and J usage is TRBJ2-1; no reliable D call. Germline V lookup: CDR1 SGHTA, CDR2 FQGNSA. The CDR3 sequence is 15 residues long. CDR3 loop: CASSPASATYNVQFF. In nucleotides, the CDR3 is TGTGCCAGCAGCCCAGCGAGCGCCACCTACAATGTGCAGTTCTTC.

This clonotype was seen many times. The chain couples TRBV15 to TRBJ2-1; 9 bases align to TRBD2. V lost 3 bases and J lost 6; bases outside the gene matches: 9. Germline-derived CDR1 and CDR2 are LNHNV and YYDKDF (reference sequence). The CDR3 loop spans 16 amino acids. The CDR3 nucleotides read TGTGCCACCAGCAGGCGAGCTAGCGGGAATGTCAATGAGCAGTTCTTC. It specifies CATSRRASGNVNEQFF.

This clonotype was found many times. The chain is built from TRBV20-1 and TRBJ1-5; TRBD1 might be the D (6 bases). The ends were cut back, 6 bases at V and 7 bases at J, with 19 bases in the middle. The CDR3 contains 14 residues. Germline values: CDR1 DFQATT, CDR2 SNEGSKA (reference sequence). The chain's CDR3 is CSAKQGHNVQPQHF. The CDR3 coding sequence is TGCAGTGCCAAACAGGGACATAACGTGCAGCCCCAGCATTTT.

The sample holds a few counts of this clonotype. CDR3 region: CSARDPVSGTGRGETQYF. The CDR3 DNA is TGCAGTGCTAGAGATCCTGTATCCGGGACAGGAAGGGGAGAGACCCAGTACTTC. The chain recombines TRBV20-1 with TRBJ2-5; TRBD1 aligns across 8 bases. The CDR3 sequence is 18 residues long. Germline V CDR1 and CDR2: DFQATT, SNEGSKA (reference sequence). V shed 0 bases, J shed 4 bases, and the junction held 16 bases outside the gene matches.

This clonotype has more than one count but fewer than ten. The V call is TRBV7-8, the J call TRBJ2-6, with 11 bases identical to TRBD2. This CDR3 region has 18 residues. J gave up 4 bases and V 5 bases, and 10 bases lay outside the gene matches. Germline loops: CDR1 SGHVS, CDR2 FQNEAQ. The CDR3 DNA sequence: TGTGCCAGCAGCCCTCGGACTAGCGGGTCGAGGGGGGCCAACGTCCTGACTTTC. Encoded protein: CASSPRTSGSRGANVLTF. The full variable domain, in which reference TRBV7-8 and TRBJ2-6 provide the parts outside the CDR3, is GAGVSQSPRYKVAKRGQDVALRCDPISGHVSLFWYQQALGQGPEFLTYFQNEAQLDKSGLPSDRFFAERPEGSVSTLKIQRTQQEDSAVYLCASSPRTSGSRGANVLTFGAGSRLTVL.